This TCR beta chain originates from a study of identical twins. Overall study findings and caveats: Models predicted less out-of-frame TCR alpha sharing in monozygotic twins than was found. Excess sharing by twins proved weaker in beta out-of-frame sequences.

As to this clonotype: The target antigen is unknown.

Donors were all healthy Caucasians. Trimming left V 0 bases short and J 5 bases short, with 16 bases between. This CDR3 contains 16 residues. Germline-derived CDR1 and CDR2 are MNHEY and SMNVEV (reference sequence). A universal primer site was created by template switching, with the cDNA bearing unique molecular identifiers. TCRdb reanalysed the 5' RACE reads using MiXCR and keeps one entry per CDR3 protein. The data show approximately 700,000 distinct CDR3 sequences, around 6% seen once. V gene TRBV27 combines with J gene TRBJ2-5; TRBD2 might be the D (5 bases). The sequence came from a man between 18 and 35 years old in good health. The sequencing input was naive T cells sorted from blood. Written as DNA, the CDR3 is TGTGCCAGCAGTTTATCGAGGCAGGCCCGAGGGGAGACCCAGTACTTC. Translating gives CASSLSRQARGETQYF.